This note documents a single T cell receptor (beta chain) sequence. The specificity of this receptor is unknown. No much larger clone exists at a distance of one base, and base qualities are not known. The sample is drawn from a study of beta chain features in type 1 diabetes listed by TCRdb under 2018. Study-level background: Mean age, gender distribution, total cell number and subset yield did not differ between patients and healthy donors. A total of roughly 99 million sorted cells were examined across all samples, and the number of cells per subset was strongly correlated with RNA yield. The study compared the TCRB repertoires of sorted circulating CD4+ T cell subsets in recently diagnosed type 1 diabetes patients with those in matched healthy donors. Regulatory and stem cell-like memory subsets were obtained from only 8 patients and about eight healthy donors, while naive and central memory subsets were obtained from all 30 or so donors.

All of the isolated RNA was reverse transcribed with the High Capacity cDNA Reverse Transcription Kit, so expressed TCRB transcripts were sequenced. Deep immunoSEQ sequencing was applied to naive, central memory and regulatory T cell samples, giving an average of about 3.6 million total reads per sample. Sorted cells were lysed in RLT buffer and RNA was extracted with DNase-treated RNeasy Micro or Mini kits, depending on cell number. To prevent cross-contamination, each cell subset was processed individually, whereas patient and healthy donor samples were processed jointly. Using the immunoSEQ multiplex PCR, TCRB sequences were amplified from cDNA into 87-bp fragments spanning the CDR3 region. Sequencing of the amplicons was performed on the Illumina HiSeq platform. The paper's data handling went like this. Synthetic template baselines were used to correct PCR bias computationally, reads within Hamming distance 2 were collapsed together, and singletons that could not be merged were discarded. Reads were aligned against IMGT to assign V, D and J genes, CDR3 length and insertions or deletions at six rearrangement sites. Within each subset, clonotype counts were normalized to the number of sorted cells before true diversity and Gini coefficients were calculated with the tcR R package. The overlap coefficient, calculated on TCRB nucleotide sequences, was used to quantify repertoire sharing. As a proxy for the pre-selection repertoire, out-of-frame TCRB sequences from naive cells were analyzed. Drawn from immuneACCESS, this table holds only the in-frame rearrangements with V and J called that TCRdb kept. Clones are partly lost; checked studies trace under half to an unresolved V gene and leave the rest unexplained. Clone size and the V and J calls come from that table; the DNA yielded D and trimming. The sample has about 330,000 clones on record, approximately 11% of them singletons. The top ten clones comprise approximately 0.016% of the sample.

Paper-wide results and their limitations: Sequencing cDNA rather than genomic DNA could over-represent highly expressing activated cells, although activation and CD3 levels did not differ between groups. In all four CD4+ subsets, TCRB CDR3 length was moderately but significantly shorter in type 1 diabetes patients. PCR may preferentially amplify shorter templates, but because patient and control samples were amplified and corrected together, any resulting skew would affect both groups equally. The naive, central memory and regulatory TCRB repertoires appeared to resemble one another more closely among patients than among healthy donors. Fewer insertions and more nucleotide deletions at VDJ recombination sites were observed in patients with type 1 diabetes, implying thymic rearrangement abnormalities. HLA sub-analyses involved small numbers of individuals, so any influence of HLA type on TCRB rearrangement remained unresolved.

As encoded in the germline V gene, CDR1 is SGDLS while CDR2 is YYNGEE. Compared with germline, V lacks 1 base and J lacks 7 bases; bases without a gene match: 10. The cysteine opens and the phenylalanine closes a CDR3 of 16 amino acids. Of all the DNA, just the CDR3 is kept, 48 bases in frame from base 1. From each donor, a single peripheral blood sample of roughly 0.11 L on average was drawn into heparinised tubes. A BD FACSAria II and a panel including CD45RO, CCR7, CD25, CD127, CD95 and CD27 were used to sort naive, central memory, regulatory and stem cell-like memory CD4+ T cells. Every sorted population had a purity above 95%. PBMCs were separated immediately by Lymphoprep density gradient centrifugation and were stained directly, without being cultured. So that batch effects would be minimized, each experiment stained and sorted samples in pairs, pairing one healthy donor with one patient.

The specimen sequenced was naive CD4+ T cells from blood. The intended sense of this specimen's cell subset or site label: true naive CD4+ T cells. The receptor chain draws on TRBV9 and TRBJ2-3; 9 bases in between match TRBD2. The clonotype originates from a woman in her 30s in good health. The sequenced DNA: TGTGCCAGCAGCGTATCCCTGCGGGAGGGTTTTAATACGCAGTATTTT. Its protein reads: CASSVSLREGFNTQYF.